These 13 T cell receptor beta chains originate from one sample sequenced in a study of T-cell memory formation after mild COVID-19. One entry per CDR3 protein, called by TCRdb with MiXCR from the 5' RACE reads. In the table there are roughly 280,000 distinct CDR3 sequences, roughly 8.2% of which are singletons. Sequenced: PBMCs or a T cell subset sorted from them (not recorded which). All receptors derive from a man in his late teens or twenties who had mild COVID-19 (a few samples of this study predate the infection). Cell type and time point are not known.

This chain joins TRBV7-2 and TRBJ1-2; TRBD1 aligns across 7 bases. This CDR3 region has 15 residues. With V trimmed by 3 bases and J by 3 bases, 7 bases remained unmatched. Looked up from germline, CDR1 is SGHTA and CDR2 is FQGNSA. DNA of the CDR3: TGTGCCAGCAGCTTGAGCGGGACAGCTTACTATGGCTACACCTTC. The encoded protein is CASSLSGTAYYGYTF.

This clonotype was detected only a few times. This rearrangement joins TRBV18 to TRBJ2-5, with D possibly matching TRBD1 (6 bases). The CDR3 has 13 amino acids. Deletions cut 3 bases from V and 5 bases from J, with 10 bases between. Germline values: CDR1 KGHSH, CDR2 LQKENI. CDR3 residues: CASSPGGAETQYF. DNA of the CDR3: TGTGCCAGCTCACCTGGGGGCGCGGAGACCCAGTACTTC.

The chain is built from TRBV10-3 and TRBJ1-1; maybe TRBD1 (5 bases). The CDR3 spans 16 residues. Germline values: CDR1 ENHRY, CDR2 SYGVKD. Deletions cut 3 bases from V and 4 bases from J, with 18 bases between. CDR3 DNA sequence: TGTGCCATCAGTGAAAGGGAGGGCAGGGCGATCACTGAAGCTTTCTTT. This codes for CAISEREGRAITEAFF.

This clonotype was found a few times. The chain uses TRBV6-6 and TRBJ2-7; 12 bases agree with TRBD2. V dropped 2 bases and J dropped 4; count of bases not matched to a gene: 9. CDR1 and CDR2 (germline): MNHNY, SVGAGI (reference sequence). This CDR3 has 17 amino acids. This CDR3 reads CASSYRASGGAWYEQYF. The CDR3 DNA reads TGTGCCAGCAGTTACCGAGCTAGCGGGGGGGCATGGTACGAGCAGTACTTC.

This clonotype was seen at least ten times. This chain connects TRBV7-8 to TRBJ1-2, with 7 bases lining up with TRBD1. Losses at the gene ends were 5 bases for V and 10 bases for J; bases not matched to a gene: 4. There are 11 residues in the CDR3. Per the germline V gene, CDR1 is SGHVS and CDR2 is FQNEAQ. As DNA, the CDR3 is TGTGCCAGCAGCGGGACAGCGGCCTACACCTTC. It specifies CASSGTAAYTF. Full variable domain (missing parts from reference TRBV7-8 and TRBJ1-2): GAGVSQSPRYKVAKRGQDVALRCDPISGHVSLFWYQQALGQGPEFLTYFQNEAQLDKSGLPSDRFFAERPEGSVSTLKIQRTQQEDSAVYLCASSGTAAYTFGSGTRLTVV.

This clonotype was counted at least ten times. V gene TRBV5-1 combines with J gene TRBJ2-2; D gene unclear. The V end was cut by 4 bases, the J end by 1 base, with 8 bases between. Germline values: CDR1 SGHRS, CDR2 YFSETQ. The CDR3 has 14 amino acids. CDR3 sequence reads: CASSPDGNTGELFF. CDR3 bases: TGCGCCAGCAGCCCCGACGGGAACACCGGGGAGCTGTTTTTT.

This clonotype has more than one count but fewer than ten. The chain joins TRBV19 to TRBJ2-5; 7 bases agree with TRBD1. The CDR3 totals 14 residues. The V and J ends lost 5 bases and 3 bases, in that order; junction bases with no gene match: 6. CDR1 is LNHDA and CDR2 is SQIVND in the germline V gene (reference sequence). The CDR3 coding sequence is TGTGCCAGTAGTGATCCCGGGACAGAAGAGACCCAGTACTTC. Translating gives CASSDPGTEETQYF.

This clonotype was found many times. This rearrangement joins TRBV12-3 or TRBV12-4 to TRBJ2-1, with D possibly matching TRBD1 (5 bases). V gave up 3 bases and J gave up 12 bases, with 12 bases separating them. The CDR3 loop spans 12 amino acids. CDR3 sequence: CASSLLRVVQFF. CDR3 DNA: TGTGCCAGCAGTTTGCTCAGGGTGGTGCAGTTCTTC.

This clonotype was found a few times. The chain is built from TRBV6-2 or TRBV6-3 and TRBJ1-1; the D gene is possibly TRBD1 (6 bases). The CDR3 runs to 12 residues. Trimming took off 4 bases at V and 8 bases at J, with 11 bases between the two ends. Germline assignment: CDR1 MNHEY and CDR2 SVGEGT. CDR3 DNA: TGTGCCAGCAGTTCTCGGACAGCAGAAGCTTTCTTT. Residues: CASSSRTAEAFF.

This clonotype has more than one count but fewer than ten. V usage is TRBV20-1 and J usage is TRBJ2-5; a weak D match, TRBD2 (7 bases). The CDR3 loop spans 14 amino acids. V dropped 1 base and J dropped 2 bases, with 11 bases sitting between them. Germline V gene sequence: CDR1 DFQATT, CDR2 SNEGSKA (reference sequence). CDR3 region: CSARGGGAQETQYF. CDR3 DNA: TGCAGTGCTAGAGGTGGGGGGGCACAAGAGACCCAGTACTTC.

The chain carries TRBV7-9 and TRBJ2-1; maybe TRBD2 (6 bases). Trimming took off 1 base at V and 7 bases at J, with 14 bases between the two ends. This CDR3 has 15 residues. Germline values: CDR1 SEHNR, CDR2 FQNEAQ (reference sequence). The CDR3 reads CASSLGGGALNEQFF. CDR3 nucleotide sequence: TGTGCCAGCAGCTTAGGAGGCGGGGCTCTGAATGAGCAGTTCTTC.

This clonotype came up a few times. V is TRBV5-1 and J is TRBJ2-3, with TRBD2 as a possible D gene (5 bases). The ends were cut back, 4 bases at V and 4 bases at J, with 10 bases in the middle. CDR1 and CDR2 from the germline V gene are SGHRS and YFSETQ. The CDR3 runs 13 residues. The CDR3 reads CASSVGGPDTQYF. The CDR3, as DNA: TGCGCCAGCAGCGTCGGAGGTCCAGATACGCAGTATTTT.

This clonotype was seen repeatedly, ten times or more. The rearrangement uses TRBV11-2 and TRBJ2-1, with 10 bases fitting TRBD1. The CDR3 is 15 residues long. V shed 4 bases, J shed 13 bases, and the junction held 13 bases outside the gene matches. CDR1 SGHAT and CDR2 FQNNGV come from the germline V gene. The CDR3 loop is CASSSTGGEHRIQFF. DNA of the CDR3: TGTGCCAGCAGCTCGACAGGGGGCGAGCACCGAATTCAGTTCTTC.